Described below is a single T cell receptor (beta chain) sequence and its context. Only in-frame clones appear in the TCRdb table, and some are missing; sequencing was by immunoSEQ multiplex PCR. The sample includes approximately 300,000 clones, roughly 90% of them seen just once. The sample is drawn from a study of blood T cell repertoires in COVID-19. Study information: Sources were T cells, B-cell-depleted T cells, or PBMCs; the material itself was cDNA or gDNA.

CDR1 is MNHEY, CDR2 SMNVEV, per germline (reference sequence). The CDR3 is 15 amino acids. V lost 5 bases, J lost 1 base, and 14 bases lay in between. The TCR sequence derives from a man between 18 and 29 years old who had recovered from COVID-19. The V and J genes are TRBV27 and TRBJ2-5, with D tentatively TRBD1 (5 bases). The material sequenced was peripheral blood. The CDR3 region is CASSNTTESQETQYF. For the CDR3, the DNA is TGTGCCAGCAGTAACACGACAGAGAGCCAAGAGACCCAGTACTTC.